One and the same sample provided the 30 T cell receptor beta chains below, sequenced in a study of early T cells in non-severe SARS-CoV-2 infection. MiXCR, run by TCRdb on the 5' RACE reads, gives a single entry per CDR3 protein. This table holds 25,000 to 40,000 distinct CDR3 sequences, roughly 5.7% found once. Sequencing used whole blood. The source is an adult who was a healthcare worker with PCR-confirmed SARS-CoV-2 infection or an uninfected control (not recorded which).

In this sample, this clonotype turned up many times. The chain has TRBV29-1 and TRBJ2-1, with 8 bases matching TRBD2. V shed 7 bases, J shed 6 bases, and the junction held 14 bases outside the gene matches. The CDR3 runs 15 residues. The germline V gene encodes CDR1 SQVTM and CDR2 ANQGSEA. The CDR3 loop reads CSASSGASFLNEQFF. Written as DNA, the CDR3 is TGCAGCGCCAGTAGCGGGGCGAGCTTCCTCAATGAGCAGTTCTTC.

This clonotype was counted ten times or more. V usage is TRBV7-3 and J usage is TRBJ2-1, with TRBD2 matching over 7 bases. The CDR3 totals 15 residues. The germline gives CDR1 SGHTA, CDR2 FQGTGA. V lost 2 bases and J lost 2; bases outside the gene matches: 3. This CDR3 is CASSLSAGAYNEQFF. The DNA for the CDR3 is TGTGCCAGCAGCTTATCTGCGGGAGCCTACAATGAGCAGTTCTTC.

This clonotype was detected ten times or more. This chain uses TRBV7-8 with TRBJ1-1; D is possibly TRBD1 (6 bases). This CDR3 contains 16 residues. Germline lookup yields CDR1 SGHVS and CDR2 FQNEAQ. Trimming pared 0 bases from V and 6 bases from J, leaving 17 bases between. The CDR3 region has the DNA TGTGCCAGCAGCTTAGCCGGGGGGCTGAGTAACCCTGAAGCTTTCTTT. This sequence encodes CASSLAGGLSNPEAFF.

There are many counts of this clonotype. The chain recombines TRBV18 with TRBJ2-5; weak D call: TRBD2 (5 bases). Trimming removed 2 bases from V and 4 bases from J, with 20 bases in between. CDR1 is KGHSH, CDR2 LQKENI, per germline. CDR3 length equals 17 residues. Here the CDR3 DNA reads TGTGCCAGCTCACCAAGGGCGGCTAGCAGCCAGCGAGAGACCCAGTACTTC. Amino acids: CASSPRAASSQRETQYF. The full variable domain, its missing parts supplied by reference TRBV18 and TRBJ2-5, is NAGVMQNPRHLVRRRGQEARLRCSPMKGHSHVYWYRQLPEEGLKFMVYLQKENIIDESGMPKERFSAEFPKEGPSILRIQQVVRGDSAAYFCASSPRAASSQRETQYFGPGTRLLVL.

In this sample, this clonotype turned up a few times. This chain's CDR3 is CASSTGLNTGELFF. CDR3 sequence (DNA): TGTGCCAGTAGTACCGGACTTAACACCGGGGAGCTGTTTTTT. The chain carries TRBV19 and TRBJ2-2, with a tentative D call TRBD2 (5 bases). Trimming took 4 bases from V and 2 from J, leaving 8 bases between them. This CDR3 comprises 14 residues. From germline, CDR1 is LNHDA and CDR2 SQIVND (reference sequence).

This clonotype was counted only a few times. V is TRBV28 and J is TRBJ2-1; D gene ambiguous. CDR1 is MDHEN, CDR2 SYDVKM, per germline. With 3 bases removed from V and 6 bases from J, the gap between germline ends came to 3 bases. The CDR3 loop spans 11 amino acids. The CDR3 DNA reads as TGTGCCAGCAGTTTGTTCAATGAGCAGTTCTTC. Its protein is CASSLFNEQFF.

In its sample, this clonotype was seen a few times. This chain joins TRBV2 and TRBJ1-5, with 9 bases that match TRBD1. Per the germline V gene, CDR1 is SNHLY and CDR2 is FYNNEI. CDR3 length: 14 residues. Trimming took 4 bases from V and 10 from J; bases not matched to a gene: 8. In DNA form, the CDR3 reads TGTGCCAGCAGTGGGGACAGGGCTTTCGATCCCCAGCATTTT. Translating gives CASSGDRAFDPQHF.

This clonotype was counted a few times. J is TRBJ2-3 and V is TRBV7-2; no definite D call. There are 15 residues in the CDR3. V was clipped by 2 bases and J by 8 bases, with 17 bases between them. The germline gives CDR1 SGHTA, CDR2 FQGNSA. This CDR3 is CASSLLGLRVGTQYF. CDR3 nucleotide sequence: TGTGCCAGCAGCTTACTTGGCTTACGAGTTGGTACGCAGTATTTT.

In its sample, this clonotype was seen many times. This chain links TRBV7-6 with TRBJ2-7; D not certain. In germline, CDR1 is SGHVS, CDR2 FNYEAQ. The CDR3 has 14 amino acids. Between the trimmed V and J ends, which lost 3 bases and 2 bases, there was a span of 11 bases. The CDR3 loop is CASSFNTATYEQYF. Written as DNA, the CDR3 is TGTGCCAGCAGCTTTAACACCGCAACCTACGAGCAGTACTTC.

The chain carries TRBV28 and TRBJ2-1, with 10 bases matching TRBD2. CDR1 is MDHEN, CDR2 SYDVKM, per germline. V shed 8 bases, J shed 7 bases, and the junction held 11 bases outside the gene matches. The CDR3 totals 15 residues. The CDR3 here is CASQLGVAGGNEQFF. The CDR3 DNA reads TGTGCCAGCCAGTTAGGAGTAGCGGGAGGAAATGAGCAGTTCTTC.

The chain employs TRBV9 and TRBJ2-2; TRBD2 matches at 10 bases. From germline, CDR1 is SGDLS and CDR2 YYNGEE. The CDR3 is 16 amino acids. After removal of 4 bases from V and 1 base from J, the junction contained 4 bases not matched to a gene. Here the CDR3 DNA reads TGTGCCAGCAGCCCCAGACTAGCGGGGAACACCGGGGAGCTGTTTTTT. Its translation: CASSPRLAGNTGELFF.

This clonotype was found a few times. Because the CDR3's place on the DNA is in doubt, the DNA is left out and the CDR3 is given as listed by TCRdb. The chain combines TRBV20-1 with TRBJ1-2; the table's TRBD1 call for D was not verified on the DNA. The CDR3 comprises 12 residues, both ends counted. Looked up from germline, CDR1 is DFQATT and CDR2 is SNEGSKA (reference sequence). This chain's CDR3 is CSARPFGQGSTF.

The chain employs TRBV20-1 and TRBJ2-1, with D unclear. This CDR3 has 10 residues. V was cut by 5 bases and J by 4 bases, with 3 bases left in between. CDR1 and CDR2 (germline): DFQATT, SNEGSKA (reference sequence). The CDR3 sequence is CSAGYNEQFF. CDR3 DNA sequence: TGCAGTGCTGGGTACAATGAGCAGTTCTTC.

Only a few counts were recorded for this clonotype. The V gene is TRBV7-2, the J gene TRBJ2-1; D unclear. Germline assignment: CDR1 SGHTA and CDR2 FQGNSA. Deletions cut 4 bases from V and 0 bases from J, with 13 bases between. The CDR3 is 16 amino acids. The CDR3 coding sequence is TGTGCCAGCAGCTCCTCAGTGTGGGGCTCCTACAATGAGCAGTTCTTC. Encoded protein: CASSSSVWGSYNEQFF.

This clonotype was recorded at least ten times. The gene calls are TRBV7-9 and TRBJ1-6, with D uncertain. This CDR3 comprises 16 residues. Trimming cost V 0 bases and J 0 bases, with 6 bases left between them. CDR1 is SEHNR and CDR2 is FQNEAQ in the germline V gene (reference sequence). CDR3 in amino acids: CASSLAKSSYNSPLHF. In DNA, the CDR3 is TGTGCCAGCAGCTTAGCCAAGAGCTCCTATAATTCACCCCTCCACTTT.

The chain carries TRBV7-9 and TRBJ2-5; tentative D call: TRBD2 (6 bases). V lost 3 bases, J lost 5 bases, and 16 bases lay in between. CDR1 SEHNR and CDR2 FQNEAQ come from the germline V gene (reference sequence). The CDR3 runs 15 residues. Here the CDR3 reads CASSFGTTAGETQYF. The DNA for the CDR3 is TGTGCCAGCAGCTTCGGGACGACCGCGGGGGAGACCCAGTACTTC.

This clonotype came up many times. The chain is built from TRBV3-1 and TRBJ1-1; D is ambiguous. CDR3 length equals 12 residues. The ends were cut back, 3 bases at V and 1 base at J, with 3 bases in the middle. Looked up from germline, CDR1 is LGHDT and CDR2 is YNNKEL (reference sequence). CDR3 region: CASSQWNTEAFF. In DNA form, the CDR3 reads TGTGCCAGCAGCCAGTGGAACACTGAAGCTTTCTTT.

This chain uses TRBV24-1 with TRBJ2-2, with TRBD2 matching over 7 bases. Losses at the gene ends were 3 bases for V and 7 bases for J; bases not matched to a gene: 10. Germline assignment: CDR1 KGHDR and CDR2 SFDVKD. The CDR3 has 16 amino acids. The CDR3 sequence: CATSDPVLAGDGELFF. CDR3 DNA: TGTGCCACCAGTGATCCCGTACTGGCGGGAGACGGGGAGCTGTTTTTT.

This clonotype was detected once. This chain joins TRBV12-5 and TRBJ2-1; TRBD2 is a possible D gene (5 bases). Trimming took 3 bases from V and 8 from J, leaving 8 bases between them. Germline loops: CDR1 LGHNT, CDR2 FRNRAP. The CDR3 length is 12 residues. CDR3 coding DNA: TGTGCTAGTGGTTTAGCTAGCCATGAGCAGTTCTTC. Translating it yields CASGLASHEQFF.

This clonotype was observed many times. The chain recombines TRBV11-2 with TRBJ2-1; 9 bases agree with TRBD2. The length of the CDR3 is 14 residues. V trimming: 2 bases; J trimming: 10 bases; junction bases outside the gene matches: 6. CDR1 and CDR2 from the germline V gene are SGHAT and FQNNGV. This CDR3 reads CASSLRLAGSEQFF. CDR3 nucleotides: TGTGCCAGCAGCTTACGGCTAGCGGGATCGGAGCAGTTCTTC.

This clonotype was observed many times. The chain combines TRBV7-9 with TRBJ1-2; no clear D. Trimming took 2 bases from V and 6 from J, leaving 16 bases between them. Germline V gene sequence: CDR1 SEHNR, CDR2 FQNEAQ (reference sequence). This CDR3 comprises 15 residues. As DNA, the CDR3 is TGTGCCAGCAGCTTATTAAACGGGGTACGGCATGGCTACACCTTC. Its translation is CASSLLNGVRHGYTF.

This clonotype was observed many times. This chain links TRBV2 with TRBJ2-3; D is possibly TRBD2 (6 bases). CDR1 is SNHLY, CDR2 FYNNEI, per germline. The ends were cut back, 2 bases at V and 4 bases at J, with 13 bases in the middle. The CDR3 has 15 amino acids. The CDR3 protein is CASSERRDLPDTQYF. CDR3 bases: TGTGCCAGCAGTGAACGGCGGGATCTCCCAGATACGCAGTATTTT.

At least ten counts were recorded for this clonotype. The J gene is TRBJ1-2, the V gene TRBV6-1; possible D gene TRBD1, 6 bases. CDR3 length: 13 amino acids. V lost 6 bases and J 4 bases, leaving 12 bases between the germline ends. CDR1 is MNHNS, CDR2 SASEGT, per germline. The CDR3 DNA sequence: TGTGCCAGCAGCGGGTCAGGGGCCTATGGCTACACCTTC. It is translated as CASSGSGAYGYTF.

The V and J genes are TRBV6-1 and TRBJ2-3, with 9 bases matching TRBD1. The V segment lost 1 base and the J segment 1 base; nucleotides outside the gene matches: 9. The CDR3 covers 18 residues. Germline lookup yields CDR1 MNHNS and CDR2 SASEGT. The DNA of the CDR3 is TGTGCCAGCAGTGAAGAGCACAGGGGGCCCCTGGGCACAGATACGCAGTATTTT. It yields the protein CASSEEHRGPLGTDTQYF.

This clonotype was seen many times. The chain has TRBV7-9 and TRBJ2-3; D gene ambiguous. This CDR3 comprises 13 residues. The V gene lost 3 bases and the J gene lost 1 base, with 5 bases spanning the gap. Germline CDR1 is SEHNR and CDR2 is FQNEAQ (reference sequence). CDR3 region: CASSFPGTDTQYF. As DNA, the CDR3 is TGTGCCAGCAGCTTCCCGGGCACAGATACGCAGTATTTT. The full variable domain, rest sourced from reference TRBV7-9 and TRBJ2-3, is DTGVSQNPRHKITKRGQNVTFRCDPISEHNRLYWYRQTLGQGPEFLTYFQNEAQLEKSRLLSDRFSAERPKGSFSTLEIQRTEQGDSAMYLCASSFPGTDTQYFGPGTRLTVL.

This clonotype showed up many times. The chain joins TRBV7-2 to TRBJ2-5; TRBD1 agrees at 7 bases. CDR1 and CDR2 from the germline V gene are SGHTA and FQGNSA. The V segment lost 5 bases and the J segment 2 bases; nucleotides outside the gene matches: 2. This CDR3 is built from 13 residues. The CDR3 here is CASSRGQQETQYF. For the CDR3, the DNA is TGTGCCAGCAGCAGGGGACAGCAAGAGACCCAGTACTTC.

This clonotype has just a few counts. This chain uses TRBV28 with TRBJ2-6; D call uncertain. The CDR3 sequence is 15 residues long. Germline assignment: CDR1 MDHEN and CDR2 SYDVKM. Trimming removed 2 bases from V and 4 bases from J, with 9 bases in between. The CDR3 protein is CASSLNQKGANVLTF. CDR3 in DNA: TGTGCCAGCAGTTTAAACCAAAAGGGGGCCAACGTCCTGACTTTC.

This clonotype was seen many times. The chain has TRBV5-1 and TRBJ1-2; 9 positions match TRBD1. Germline CDR1 SGHRS, CDR2 YFSETQ. The CDR3 is 15 residues long. J lost 6 bases, V lost 1 base, and 7 bases had no gene match. CDR3 in DNA: TGCGCCAGCAGCTTGCTTGCGGGACAGGGCCATGGCTACACCTTC. It yields the protein CASSLLAGQGHGYTF.

This chain links TRBV6-1 with TRBJ1-6; 7 bases align to TRBD1. Germline V gene data show CDR1 as MNHNS and CDR2 as SASEGT. CDR3 length: 16 amino acids. The trim removed 4 bases at V and 0 bases at J, leaving 3 bases unmatched. This CDR3 reads CASSGDRSSYNSPLHF. The CDR3 nucleotides read TGTGCCAGCAGTGGGGACAGAAGCTCCTATAATTCACCCCTCCACTTT.

This clonotype was recorded many times. The chain recombines TRBV6-5 with TRBJ2-6; 8 nucleotides line up with TRBD2. The CDR3 runs to 18 residues. The V gene's germline CDR1 is MNHEY and CDR2 SVGAGI. V trimming: 2 bases; J trimming: 2 bases; junction bases outside the gene matches: 8. The CDR3 DNA sequence: TGTGCCAGCAGTTACGGGACTAGATCCCGGCCTGGGGCCAACGTCCTGACTTTC. Translation gives CASSYGTRSRPGANVLTF.